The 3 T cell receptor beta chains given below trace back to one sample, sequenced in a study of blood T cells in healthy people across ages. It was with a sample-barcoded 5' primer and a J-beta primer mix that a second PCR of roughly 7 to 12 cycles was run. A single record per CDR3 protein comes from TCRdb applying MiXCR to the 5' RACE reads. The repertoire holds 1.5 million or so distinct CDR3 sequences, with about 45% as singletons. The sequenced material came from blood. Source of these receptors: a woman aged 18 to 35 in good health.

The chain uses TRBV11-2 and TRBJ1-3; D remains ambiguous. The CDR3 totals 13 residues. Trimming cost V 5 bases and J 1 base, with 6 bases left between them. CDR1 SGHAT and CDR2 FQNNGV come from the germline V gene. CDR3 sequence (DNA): TGTGCCAGCAGCCAGTTTTCTGGAAACACCATATATTTT. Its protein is CASSQFSGNTIYF. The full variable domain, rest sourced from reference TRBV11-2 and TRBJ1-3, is EAGVAQSPRYKIIEKRQSVAFWCNPISGHATLYWYQQILGQGPKLLIQFQNNGVVDDSQLPKDRFSAERLKGVDSTLKIQPAKLEDSAVYLCASSQFSGNTIYFGEGSWLTVV.

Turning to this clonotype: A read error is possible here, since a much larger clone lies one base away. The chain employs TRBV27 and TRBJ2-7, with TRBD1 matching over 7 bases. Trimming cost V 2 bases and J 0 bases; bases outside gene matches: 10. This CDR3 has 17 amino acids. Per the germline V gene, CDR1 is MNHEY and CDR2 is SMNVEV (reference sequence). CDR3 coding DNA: TGTGCCAGCAGTTTAAGATCGTCGACAGGGCCCTCCTACGAGCAGTACTTC. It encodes CASSLRSSTGPSYEQYF.

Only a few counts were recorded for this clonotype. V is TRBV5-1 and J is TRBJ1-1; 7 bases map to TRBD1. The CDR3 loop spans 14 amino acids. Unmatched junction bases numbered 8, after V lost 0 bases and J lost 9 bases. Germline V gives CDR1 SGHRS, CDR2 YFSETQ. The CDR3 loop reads CASSLDSGTAKAFF. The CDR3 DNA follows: TGCGCCAGCAGCTTGGACTCCGGGACAGCCAAAGCTTTCTTT. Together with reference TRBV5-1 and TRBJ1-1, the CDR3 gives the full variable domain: KAGVTQTPRYLIKTRGQQVTLSCSPISGHRSVSWYQQTPGQGLQFLFEYFSETQRNKGNFPGRFSGRQFSNSRSEMNVSTLELGDSALYLCASSLDSGTAKAFFGQGTRLTVV.